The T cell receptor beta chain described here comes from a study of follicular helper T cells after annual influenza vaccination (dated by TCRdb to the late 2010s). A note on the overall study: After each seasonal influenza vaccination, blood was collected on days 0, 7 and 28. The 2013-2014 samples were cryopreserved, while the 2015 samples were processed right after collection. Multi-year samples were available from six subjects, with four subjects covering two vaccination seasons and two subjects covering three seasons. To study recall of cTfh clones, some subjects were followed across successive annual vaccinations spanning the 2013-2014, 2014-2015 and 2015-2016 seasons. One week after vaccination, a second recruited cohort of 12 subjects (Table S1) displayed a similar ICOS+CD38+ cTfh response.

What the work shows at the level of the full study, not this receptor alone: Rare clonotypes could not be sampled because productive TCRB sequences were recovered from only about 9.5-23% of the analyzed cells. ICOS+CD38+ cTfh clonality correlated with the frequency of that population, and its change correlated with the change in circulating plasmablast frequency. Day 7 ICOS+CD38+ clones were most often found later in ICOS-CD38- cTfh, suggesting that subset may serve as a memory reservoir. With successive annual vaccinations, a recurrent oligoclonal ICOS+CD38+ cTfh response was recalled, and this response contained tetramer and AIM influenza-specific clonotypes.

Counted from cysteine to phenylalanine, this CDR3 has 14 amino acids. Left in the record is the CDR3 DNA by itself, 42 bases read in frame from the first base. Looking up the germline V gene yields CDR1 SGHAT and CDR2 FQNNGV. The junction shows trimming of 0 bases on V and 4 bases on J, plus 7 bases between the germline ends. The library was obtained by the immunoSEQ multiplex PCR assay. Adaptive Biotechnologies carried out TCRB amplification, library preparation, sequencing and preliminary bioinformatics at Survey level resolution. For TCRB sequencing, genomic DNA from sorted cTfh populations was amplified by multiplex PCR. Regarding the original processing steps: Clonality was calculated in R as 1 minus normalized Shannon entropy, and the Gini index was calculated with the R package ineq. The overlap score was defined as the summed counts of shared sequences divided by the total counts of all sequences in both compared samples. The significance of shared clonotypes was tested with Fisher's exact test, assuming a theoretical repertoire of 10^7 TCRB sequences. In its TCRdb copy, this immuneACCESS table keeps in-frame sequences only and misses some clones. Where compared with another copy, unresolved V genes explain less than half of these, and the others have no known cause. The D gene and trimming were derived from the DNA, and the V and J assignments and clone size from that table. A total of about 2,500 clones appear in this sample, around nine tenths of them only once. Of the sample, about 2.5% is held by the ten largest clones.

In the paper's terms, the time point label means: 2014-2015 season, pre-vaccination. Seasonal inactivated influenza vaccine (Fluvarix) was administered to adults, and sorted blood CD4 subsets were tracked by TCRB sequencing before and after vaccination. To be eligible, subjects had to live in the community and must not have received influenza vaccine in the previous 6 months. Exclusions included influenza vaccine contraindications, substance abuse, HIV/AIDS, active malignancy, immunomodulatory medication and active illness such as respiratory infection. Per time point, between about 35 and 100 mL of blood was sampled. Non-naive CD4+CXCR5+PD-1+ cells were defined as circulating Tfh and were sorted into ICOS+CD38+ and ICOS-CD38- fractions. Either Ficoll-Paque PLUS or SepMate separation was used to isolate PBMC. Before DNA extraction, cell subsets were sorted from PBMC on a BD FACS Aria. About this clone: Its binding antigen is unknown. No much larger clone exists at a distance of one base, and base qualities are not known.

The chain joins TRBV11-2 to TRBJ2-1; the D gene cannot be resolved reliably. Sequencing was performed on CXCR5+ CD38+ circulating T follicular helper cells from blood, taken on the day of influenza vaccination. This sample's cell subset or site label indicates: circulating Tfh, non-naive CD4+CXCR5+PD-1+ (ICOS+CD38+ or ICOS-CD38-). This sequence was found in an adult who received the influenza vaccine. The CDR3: CASSLDASYNEQFF. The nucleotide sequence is TGTGCCAGCAGCTTAGACGCGTCGTACAATGAGCAGTTCTTC.